The table lists the clone carrying this TCR beta chain with many counts. Antigen unknown. Unique molecular identifiers were built into the TCRbeta library. One entry per CDR3 protein results from TCRdb running MiXCR on the PCR reads. Among 200,000 to 250,000 distinct CDR3 sequences listed, around 7.5% were seen once. The record originates from a study of T-cell reconstitution after alpha-beta-depleted transplantation in children. Whole-study results and caveats: When one year had passed after transplant, most T-cell counts and diversity came from newly produced T cells. Alpha-beta T cells about two months after transplant reportedly derived from several hundred expanded graft clones. Several patients had high TCRbeta diversity at day 60; it came from surviving recipient T cells and thymic progenitors.

Germline lookup yields CDR1 LGHNA and CDR2 YNFKEQ. V was trimmed by 2 bases and J by 5 bases, leaving 18 bases between them. The CDR3 covers 17 residues. The sequence came from a male patient younger than 18 who had a stem cell transplant for acute lymphoblastic leukemia, so the T cells may come from the graft donor. Sequences were derived from PBMCs, mostly from graft donor cells, sampled 180 days after TCRalphabeta/CD19-depleted stem cell transplant. This sequence joins TRBV4-2 and TRBJ2-2, with D perhaps matching TRBD2 (6 bases). The CDR3: CASSQKVAVERTGELFF. The DNA for the CDR3 is TGTGCCAGCAGCCAAAAGGTAGCGGTCGAACGGACCGGGGAGCTGTTTTTT.